The next 4 T cell receptor beta chains were all read from a single sample in a study of cytomegalovirus exposure and HLA in healthy donors. Primers included in the PCR were 60 Vbeta and 13 Jbeta primers. Produced via immunoSEQ multiplex PCR; TCRdb's table is partial and in-frame only. Of more than 150,000 clones listed, roughly 80% were seen once; the top ten hold under 8%. The specimen sequenced was PBMCs. The receptors shown here come from a woman between 45 and 65 years old in good health and CMV-seropositive.

The chain recombines TRBV9 with TRBJ2-1; TRBD2 matches at 7 bases. Looked up from germline, CDR1 is SGDLS and CDR2 is YYNGEE. The trim removed 0 bases at V and 6 bases at J, leaving 9 bases unmatched. The CDR3 contains 16 residues. CDR3 coding DNA: TGTGCCAGCAGCGTAGGTGAGACTAGCTTCGGCAATGAGCAGTTCTTC. Translated, it gives CASSVGETSFGNEQFF. Full variable domain (missing parts from reference TRBV9 and TRBJ2-1): DSGVTQTPKHLITATGQRVTLRCSPRSGDLSVYWYQQSLDQGLQFLIQYYNGEERAKGNILERFSAQQFPDLHSELNLSSLELGDSALYFCASSVGETSFGNEQFFGPGTRLTVL.

V and J are TRBV7-2 and TRBJ2-7; weak D call: TRBD2 (5 bases). V was trimmed by 1 base and J by 0 bases, leaving 10 bases between them. The CDR3 spans 15 residues. Germline CDR1 is SGHTA and CDR2 is FQGNSA. Here the CDR3 DNA reads TGTGCCAGCAGCTTAGACGGCGGGCCCTCCTACGAGCAGTACTTC. Translated, it gives CASSLDGGPSYEQYF. Looking up the rest from reference TRBV7-2 and TRBJ2-7 gives the full variable domain: GAGVSQSPSNKVTEKGKDVELRCDPISGHTALYWYRQSLGQGLEFLIYFQGNSAPDKSGLPSDRFSAERTGGSVSTLTIQRTQQEDSAVYLCASSLDGGPSYEQYFGPGTRLTVT.

The chain couples TRBV2 to TRBJ2-3; no reliable D call. With 6 bases removed from V and 0 bases from J, the gap between germline ends came to 7 bases. This CDR3 spans 13 amino acids. Germline CDR1 is SNHLY and CDR2 is FYNNEI. CDR3 amino acids: CASRVASTDTQYF. The CDR3 nucleotides are TGTGCCAGCAGAGTGGCTAGCACAGATACGCAGTATTTT.

The chain recombines TRBV18 with TRBJ1-6; D remains unclear. The CDR3 sequence is 16 residues long. Germline V gene lookup returns CDR1 KGHSH and CDR2 LQKENI. The V end lost 3 bases, the J end lost 0 bases, and 9 bases lay between the germline ends. The CDR3 reads CASSPSGSSYNSPLHF. The CDR3 DNA is TGTGCCAGCTCACCTTCGGGGAGCTCCTATAATTCACCCCTCCACTTT.